The 7 T cell receptor beta chains below all came from one sample that was sequenced in a study of cytomegalovirus exposure and HLA in healthy donors. Both 60 Vbeta primers and 13 Jbeta primers went into the PCR. Repertoires were generated with immunoSEQ multiplex PCR, while TCRdb's copy carries only in-frame clones and drops some. Among around 140,000 clones, 82% were seen once, and the ten largest hold about 7.4%. What was sequenced was PBMCs. Receptors originate from a woman aged 50 to 60 in good health and CMV-seropositive.

The V gene is TRBV4-2, the J gene TRBJ2-7; 8 bases map to TRBD1. From germline, CDR1 is LGHNA and CDR2 YNFKEQ. The CDR3 sequence is 15 residues long. After removal of 4 bases from V and 4 bases from J, the junction contained 9 bases not matched to a gene. The CDR3 coding sequence is TGTGCCAGCAGCCTTCAGGGGGCTGAGGGATACGAGCAGTACTTC. This gives the protein CASSLQGAEGYEQYF.

The chain is built from TRBV5-8 and TRBJ2-7; D possibly corresponds to TRBD1 (6 bases). V lost 3 bases, J lost 6 bases, and 22 bases lay in between. This CDR3 is built from 16 residues. Germline CDR1 and CDR2: SGHTS and YDEGEE. CDR3 bases: TGTGCCAGCAGCTCCATGCCCGGGACACGCGAAAGCGAGCAGTACTTC. Translating gives CASSSMPGTRESEQYF.

V usage is TRBV30 and J usage is TRBJ1-5; 9 bases align to TRBD1. This CDR3 is 14 amino acids long. The germline V gene has CDR1 GTSNPN and CDR2 SVGIG (reference sequence). The V segment lost 0 bases and the J segment 6 bases; nucleotides outside the gene matches: 3. DNA of the CDR3: TGTGCCTGGAGTGTTACAGGGGGCCCTCAGCCCCAGCATTTT. This sequence encodes CAWSVTGGPQPQHF.

The chain has TRBV6-5 and TRBJ1-2; unclear D gene. The V gene's germline CDR1 is MNHEY and CDR2 SVGAGI. The CDR3 has 11 amino acids. The V gene lost 6 bases and the J gene lost 4 bases, with 6 bases spanning the gap. The DNA for the CDR3 is TGTGCCAGCAGACTTGGCTATGGCTACACCTTC. Protein: CASRLGYGYTF.

In DNA form, the CDR3 reads TGTGCCATCAGAAGATCCTCAGGGGACCGGGAGACCCAGTACTTC. It translates to CAIRRSSGDRETQYF. The V call is TRBV10-3, the J call TRBJ2-5, with D perhaps matching TRBD1 (6 bases). Per germline, CDR1 ENHRY and CDR2 SYGVKD. Trimming took 6 bases from V and 5 from J, leaving 19 bases between them. CDR3 length equals 15 residues.

To note about this clone: Sequence at one end of the junction differs from germline and may be a read error. This sequence joins TRBV7-7 and TRBJ2-5; D may be TRBD2 (6 bases). Germline loops: CDR1 SSHAT, CDR2 FNYEAQ (reference sequence). This CDR3 comprises 17 residues. The CDR3 loop reads CASSLSPGGARWETQYF. The CDR3 nucleotides read TGTGCTAGCAGCTTGTCCCCCGGAGGGGCCCGTTGGGAGACCCAGTACTTC.

This rearrangement joins TRBV5-1 to TRBJ2-7; D perhaps matches TRBD1 (6 bases). Trimming left V 0 bases short and J 2 bases short, with 15 bases between. This CDR3 has 16 amino acids. CDR1 SGHRS and CDR2 YFSETQ come from the germline V gene. The CDR3 protein is CASSLGPGTPAYEQYF. The CDR3 DNA reads TGCGCCAGCAGCTTGGGCCCCGGGACACCCGCCTACGAGCAGTACTTC.